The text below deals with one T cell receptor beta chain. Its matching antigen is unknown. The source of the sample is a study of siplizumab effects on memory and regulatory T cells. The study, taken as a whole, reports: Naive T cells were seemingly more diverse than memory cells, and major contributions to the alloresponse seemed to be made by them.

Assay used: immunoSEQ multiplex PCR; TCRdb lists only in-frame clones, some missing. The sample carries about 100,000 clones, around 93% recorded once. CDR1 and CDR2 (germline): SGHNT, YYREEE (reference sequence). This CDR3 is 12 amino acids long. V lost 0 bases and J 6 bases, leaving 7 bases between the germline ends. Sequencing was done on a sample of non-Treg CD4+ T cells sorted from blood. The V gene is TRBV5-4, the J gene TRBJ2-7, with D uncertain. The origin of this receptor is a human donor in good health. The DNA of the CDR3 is TGTGCCAGCAGCTTGGACTATCTCGAGCAGTACTTC. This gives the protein CASSLDYLEQYF.